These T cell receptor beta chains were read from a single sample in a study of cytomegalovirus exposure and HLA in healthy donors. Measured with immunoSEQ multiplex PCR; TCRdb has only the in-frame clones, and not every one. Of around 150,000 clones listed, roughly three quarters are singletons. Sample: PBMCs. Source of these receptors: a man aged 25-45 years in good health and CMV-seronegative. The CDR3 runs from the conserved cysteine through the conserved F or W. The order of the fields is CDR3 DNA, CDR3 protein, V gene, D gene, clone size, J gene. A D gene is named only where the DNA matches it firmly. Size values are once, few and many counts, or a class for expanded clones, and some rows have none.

cdr3_nt: TGTGCCAGCAGCGTCGGGAGTAGCTCCTACAATGAGCAGTTCTTC; cdr3_aa: CASSVGSSSYNEQFF; v_call: TRBV9; d_call: .; clone_size: once; j_call: TRBJ2-1
cdr3_nt: TGCGCCAGCAGCCCCTGGGGGGTTATCACCGGGGAGCTGTTTTTT; cdr3_aa: CASSPWGVITGELFF; v_call: TRBV4-1; d_call: .; clone_size: .; j_call: TRBJ2-2
cdr3_nt: TGTGCCAGCAGCTTAAGGGTACTAGCGGGAGTAAACAATGAGCAGTTCTTC; cdr3_aa: CASSLRVLAGVNNEQFF; v_call: TRBV7-8; d_call: TRBD2; clone_size: .; j_call: TRBJ2-1
cdr3_nt: TGTGCCAGCAGTCTTGGATTTCTAGCTGACTACGAGCAGTACTTC; cdr3_aa: CASSLGFLADYEQYF; v_call: TRBV5-4; d_call: .; clone_size: .; j_call: TRBJ2-7
cdr3_nt: TGTGCCAGCAGTGCCGGGACAGGGAACTACGAGCAGTACTTC; cdr3_aa: CASSAGTGNYEQYF; v_call: TRBV6-1; d_call: TRBD1; clone_size: .; j_call: TRBJ2-7
cdr3_nt: TGTGCCAGCAGTTTGGACAGACTCTATGGCTACACCTTC; cdr3_aa: CASSLDRLYGYTF; v_call: TRBV6-1; d_call: .; clone_size: .; j_call: TRBJ1-2
cdr3_nt: TGTGCCTGGAGTGTACTCACAGATACGCAGTATTTT; cdr3_aa: CAWSVLTDTQYF; v_call: TRBV30; d_call: .; clone_size: .; j_call: TRBJ2-3
cdr3_nt: TGTGCCAGCTCACCTACCGGGGGGCGGTCTGAAGCTTTCTTT; cdr3_aa: CASSPTGGRSEAFF; v_call: TRBV18; d_call: .; clone_size: few; j_call: TRBJ1-1
cdr3_nt: TGCAGCGTTGAAGTTCGAACCTGGGAGGGTCGTACAGATACGCAGTATTTT; cdr3_aa: CSVEVRTWEGRTDTQYF; v_call: TRBV29-1; d_call: TRBD2; clone_size: .; j_call: TRBJ2-3
cdr3_nt: TGTGCCAGCAGCCTAGGAGGTTTGGGGACAGGGGGCGCGAGCTCTGGCTACACCTTC; cdr3_aa: CASSLGGLGTGGASSGYTF; v_call: TRBV2; d_call: TRBD1; clone_size: .; j_call: TRBJ1-2
cdr3_nt: TGTGCCAGCAGTGAGGACAGCTTGAACACTGAAGCTTTCTTT; cdr3_aa: CASSEDSLNTEAFF; v_call: TRBV2; d_call: .; clone_size: .; j_call: TRBJ1-1
cdr3_nt: TGTGCCAGCAGTTTCATACAGGGGGCTTACAATGAGCAGTTCTTC; cdr3_aa: CASSFIQGAYNEQFF; v_call: TRBV28; d_call: TRBD1; clone_size: .; j_call: TRBJ2-1
cdr3_nt: TGTGCCAGCAGACCCACCGGGACAGGGGTTACTGAAGCTTTCTTT; cdr3_aa: CASRPTGTGVTEAFF; v_call: TRBV6-5; d_call: TRBD1; clone_size: .; j_call: TRBJ1-1
cdr3_nt: TGTGCCAGCAGCTTACCAGTTAGCGGGAGGGCCGATGAGCAGTTCTTC; cdr3_aa: CASSLPVSGRADEQFF; v_call: TRBV7-9; d_call: TRBD2; clone_size: .; j_call: TRBJ2-1
cdr3_nt: TGTGCCAGCAGCTCGACTAGCGGGAGCGTGGTAGATACGCAGTATTTT; cdr3_aa: CASSSTSGSVVDTQYF; v_call: TRBV7-2; d_call: TRBD2; clone_size: .; j_call: TRBJ2-3
cdr3_nt: TGTGCCAGCAGTTCGGGCTACGAGCAGTACTTC; cdr3_aa: CASSSGYEQYF; v_call: TRBV11-1; d_call: .; clone_size: few; j_call: TRBJ2-7
cdr3_nt: TGCGCCAGCAGGTGGACAGGGGACTCCTACAATGAGCAGTTCTTC; cdr3_aa: CASRWTGDSYNEQFF; v_call: TRBV5-1; d_call: TRBD1; clone_size: .; j_call: TRBJ2-1
cdr3_nt: TGTGCCAGCAGAGTGGGGGCCCTCGGCAGACGATCTGGAAACACCATATATTTT; cdr3_aa: CASRVGALGRRSGNTIYF; v_call: TRBV2; d_call: .; clone_size: few; j_call: TRBJ1-3
cdr3_nt: TGTGCCAGCAGCCCGCGGACAGGGGATAGCAATCAGCCCCAGCATTTT; cdr3_aa: CASSPRTGDSNQPQHF; v_call: TRBV7-6; d_call: TRBD1; clone_size: .; j_call: TRBJ1-5
cdr3_nt: TGTGCCAGCAGGGGTGGACTCCATGCCTCCTACGAGCAGTACTTC; cdr3_aa: CASRGGLHASYEQYF; v_call: TRBV2; d_call: .; clone_size: .; j_call: TRBJ2-7
cdr3_nt: TGTGCCAGCTCAAGGGGGCATCAGCCCCAGCATTTT; cdr3_aa: CASSRGHQPQHF; v_call: TRBV28; d_call: TRBD1; clone_size: .; j_call: TRBJ1-5
cdr3_nt: TGTGCCAGCAGCTTGACGTCGGGACTAGCGGGAGCCGAGCAGTACTTC; cdr3_aa: CASSLTSGLAGAEQYF; v_call: TRBV5-4; d_call: TRBD2; clone_size: few; j_call: TRBJ2-7
cdr3_nt: TGTGCCAGCAGCTTGGGGGACAGGGATTTCGACACTGAAGCTTTCTTT; cdr3_aa: CASSLGDRDFDTEAFF; v_call: TRBV5-4; d_call: TRBD1; clone_size: .; j_call: TRBJ1-1
cdr3_nt: TGTGCCAGCAGTTTATCCAGCGGGAGTGGCAATGAGCAGTTCTTC; cdr3_aa: CASSLSSGSGNEQFF; v_call: TRBV27; d_call: TRBD2; clone_size: .; j_call: TRBJ2-1
cdr3_nt: TGTGCCAGCACCGACAGGGGGGAGATCTATGGCTACACCTTC; cdr3_aa: CASTDRGEIYGYTF; v_call: TRBV6-6; d_call: TRBD1; clone_size: .; j_call: TRBJ1-2
cdr3_nt: TGTGCCAGCAGTTTCAGTAACAGTATCTTAAACTATGGCTACACCTTC; cdr3_aa: CASSFSNSILNYGYTF; v_call: TRBV28; d_call: .; clone_size: .; j_call: TRBJ1-2
cdr3_nt: TGTGCCAGCAGCTTTACAACTAGCGGAGCCGCCTATGAGCAGTTCTTC; cdr3_aa: CASSFTTSGAAYEQFF; v_call: TRBV28; d_call: TRBD2; clone_size: .; j_call: TRBJ2-1
cdr3_nt: TGTGCCAGTAGTGGACATCGGAGCAATACGCAGTATTTT; cdr3_aa: CASSGHRSNTQYF; v_call: TRBV19; d_call: .; clone_size: .; j_call: TRBJ2-3
cdr3_nt: TGTGCCAGCGGCCTAACCAGGGCCCCCGGGGAGCTGTTTTTT; cdr3_aa: CASGLTRAPGELFF; v_call: TRBV2; d_call: .; clone_size: .; j_call: TRBJ2-2
cdr3_nt: TGTGCCAGTAGTTCAGGGGCTTTCGTGGAGACCCAGTACTTC; cdr3_aa: CASSSGAFVETQYF; v_call: TRBV19; d_call: .; clone_size: .; j_call: TRBJ2-5
cdr3_nt: TGTGCCAGCAGCCTTACTAGCGGGACCTACAATGAGCAGTTCTTC; cdr3_aa: CASSLTSGTYNEQFF; v_call: TRBV5-4; d_call: TRBD2; clone_size: .; j_call: TRBJ2-1
cdr3_nt: TGTGCCAGCAGTGATGGACTAAACATTCAGTACTTC; cdr3_aa: CASSDGLNIQYF; v_call: TRBV2; d_call: .; clone_size: few; j_call: TRBJ2-4
cdr3_nt: TGTGCCAGGGAGGGACTAGCGAACAATGAGCAGTTCTTC; cdr3_aa: CAREGLANNEQFF; v_call: TRBV2; d_call: TRBD2; clone_size: .; j_call: TRBJ2-1
cdr3_nt: TGTGCCAGCACTGGACAGGGGGACACCGGGGAGCTGTTTTTT; cdr3_aa: CASTGQGDTGELFF; v_call: TRBV2; d_call: TRBD1; clone_size: .; j_call: TRBJ2-2
cdr3_nt: TGTGCCAGCAGCACCCGACAGGGCGGCTACGAGCAGTACTTC; cdr3_aa: CASSTRQGGYEQYF; v_call: TRBV7-9; d_call: TRBD1; clone_size: .; j_call: TRBJ2-7
cdr3_nt: TGTGCCAGCAGTGACCGAAGTGGGGGCGAGGCCCAGTACTTC; cdr3_aa: CASSDRSGGEAQYF; v_call: TRBV6-5; d_call: .; clone_size: .; j_call: TRBJ2-5